This T cell receptor beta chain comes out of a study of metastatic and nonmetastatic thyroid tumors. In the study overall: Blood and tumor or nodule tissue repertoires from malignant and benign thyroid patients were compared. Notes on the study in general: In both blood and tumor samples, TCR beta diversity was reported significantly higher for malignant than benign nodules.

Patients had received no treatment of any kind before thyroid surgery. How the authors handled the data: Using the CDR3 differences seen across clinicopathological groups, the authors built a distant-metastasis classifier for papillary thyroid cancer, which was meant to discriminate distant-metastatic patients. Through MiXCR, TCRdb re-clonotyped the PCR reads. What appears here as the V and J calls and clone size reflects TCRdb's work, not the paper's. The data show roughly 30,000 clones, around 20% seen once. There are many counts of this clone. What it recognizes is unknown. The germline V gene encodes CDR1 MNHEY and CDR2 SVGEGT. Trimming took off 9 bases at V and 9 bases at J, with 16 bases between the two ends. The CDR3 loop spans 12 amino acids.

The sequence was obtained from a female donor with papillary thyroid cancer or a benign thyroid nodule (not recorded which). Some clones in this sample may be carry-over from other donors' samples. This chain joins TRBV6-2 or TRBV6-3 and TRBJ2-3, with D perhaps given as TRBD1 or TRBD2 (6 bases each). Material for sequencing was blood. CDR3 protein: CASSGVGHTQYF. As DNA, the CDR3 is TGTGCCAGTTCGGGGGTGGGACACACGCAGTATTTT.